The 4 T cell receptor beta chains reported below all come from one sample, sequenced in a study of Ad26.COV2.S vaccination and SARS-CoV-2 variants. TCRdb's copy holds only in-frame clones and misses some; the assay was immunoSEQ multiplex PCR. The sample has about 370,000 clones; 70% to 90% are singletons. Specified treatment: some 20 received Ad26.COV2.S at low or high dose, single or two shots; 5 received placebo; per-sample allocation not given. At day 63 after the first vaccine or placebo injection, samples were drawn. Sequencing was performed on peripheral blood, taken in a trial of Ad26.COV2.S vaccine versus placebo. All receptors come from a person aged 18-65 years who received the Ad26.COV2.S COVID-19 vaccine or a placebo.

The CDR3 region is CASLPPSGGATEVDTQYF. Here the CDR3 DNA reads TGTGCCAGCCTCCCACCGAGCGGGGGGGCCACGGAGGTAGATACGCAGTATTTT. The rearrangement joins TRBV2 to TRBJ2-3, with 10 positions matching TRBD2. Germline assignment: CDR1 SNHLY and CDR2 FYNNEI. This CDR3 comprises 18 residues. The trim removed 8 bases at V and 5 bases at J, leaving 19 bases unmatched.

The chain joins TRBV6-2 or TRBV6-3 to TRBJ2-5, with 12 bases lining up with TRBD2. There are 15 residues in the CDR3. Looked up from germline, CDR1 is MNHEY and CDR2 is SVGEGT. The V and J ends lost 5 bases and 5 bases, in that order; junction bases with no gene match: 6. The CDR3 DNA is TGTGCCAGCAGTCGACTAGCGGGGGTTGGGGAGACCCAGTACTTC. This encodes CASSRLAGVGETQYF.

The genes are TRBV11-2 and TRBJ2-7, with D maybe TRBD2 (6 bases). Germline lookup yields CDR1 SGHAT and CDR2 FQNNGV. Trimming cost V 0 bases and J 2 bases, with 11 bases left between them. This CDR3 has 15 residues. The CDR3 DNA is TGTGCCAGCAGCTTAGATGGCGGGGTTACCTACGAGCAGTACTTC. As protein: CASSLDGGVTYEQYF. The variable domain in full, completed from reference TRBV11-2 and TRBJ2-7, reads EAGVAQSPRYKIIEKRQSVAFWCNPISGHATLYWYQQILGQGPKLLIQFQNNGVVDDSQLPKDRFSAERLKGVDSTLKIQPAKLEDSAVYLCASSLDGGVTYEQYFGPGTRLTVT.

The rearrangement uses TRBV19 and TRBJ1-2, with D tentatively TRBD1 (6 bases). V lost 4 bases to trimming and J lost 3 bases, with 18 bases between them. From germline, CDR1 is LNHDA and CDR2 SQIVND (reference sequence). The CDR3 is made up of 16 amino acids. CDR3 sequence reads: CASSSRKQGVDYGYTF. For the CDR3, the DNA is TGTGCCAGTAGTAGCAGAAAACAGGGTGTGGACTATGGCTACACCTTC. The entire variable domain, with the rest obtained from reference TRBV19 and TRBJ1-2, is as follows: DGGITQSPKYLFRKEGQNVTLSCEQNLNHDAMYWYRQDPGQGLRLIYYSQIVNDFQKGDIAEGYSVSREKKESFPLTVTSAQKNPTAFYLCASSSRKQGVDYGYTFGSGTRLTVV.